Reported below is one T cell receptor (beta chain). Its antigen remains undetermined. The input lacks base qualities; no much larger clone sits a single base away. The library was obtained by PCR. Sequencing was performed on an Illumina HiSeq 2500. To reduce PCR and sequencing biases, unique molecular identifiers were incorporated into the TCR beta cDNA libraries. Some 500,000 cDNA molecules were obtained for every 1 to 10 million input T cells, so each molecule roughly corresponded to one T cell. The patient libraries were prepared and sequenced using the same protocol as the earlier healthy control dataset. Within a given batch, samples were prepared together, multiplexed and sequenced on the same HiSeq lane. The authors' analysis ran thus. MIGEC handled the raw barcoded reads, throwing out single-read molecular identifier groups before consensus assembly and CDR3 extraction. VDJtools was used for post-analysis of the clonotype tables, and diversity was normalized by down-sampling every dataset to the size of the smallest sample. To correct batch-related cross-sample contamination, repertoire overlap clustering matched CDR3 amino acid sequences but not nucleotide sequences. The public reads were run again by TCRdb, first through fastp at Q25 and then through MiXCR, and only productive beta chains were kept. For every CDR3 protein sequence, its rows merge into one entry that carries the most common genes and DNA. These V and J calls originate from TCRdb's pipeline instead of the authors' own analysis. The sample table shows 820,000 or so distinct CDR3 sequences, and approximately 53% are seen once. The ten top clones hold 4.6% of the sample.

From a lookup of the germline V gene, CDR1 and CDR2 are SGHTA and FQGNSA. The CDR3, from cysteine to phenylalanine, totals 12 residues. The CDR3 DNA has 36 bases and is translated from base 1. The data were taken from a study of post-analysis software for immune sequencing data (dated by TCRdb to the mid-2010s). Study-wide context: Recorded disease courses included relapsing-remitting, secondary progressive and progressive-relapsing multiple sclerosis, with some patients lacking subtype annotation. A subset of samples was prepared in parallel using single-end sample barcoding, then pooled and co-amplified after Illumina adapter ligation. Patient repertoires were compared against some twelve previously published healthy control repertoires from donors aged about 6 to 27 years. Results the study describes overall, beyond this receptor: Multiple sclerosis patients had significantly lower normalized Chao1 diversity than controls, a result that suggests substantial peripheral T-cell clonal expansion. The control group was slightly older than the multiple sclerosis patient group. Direct clustering with F measure revealed strong co-clustering of samples prepared in the same batch, which led to a batch-effect correction. About five TRBV segments, including TRBV5-6, TRBV5-1 and TRBV20-1, were significantly more frequent in patients than controls.

To demonstrate the VDJtools post-analysis software, TCR beta repertoires were profiled from the peripheral blood of over ten young patients with multiple sclerosis. Multiple sclerosis patients were children and adolescents aged roughly 6 to 17 years. The TCR comes from a girl between 10 and 17 years old with multiple sclerosis. The source material was blood. In this chain, TRBV7-2 is recombined with TRBJ2-5; a weak D assignment points to TRBD2 (6 bases agree). Gene TRBJ2-7 matches the end of the DNA better, so the J call may be wrong. The CDR3 protein is CASSLPEGEQYF. The DNA sequence follows: TGTGCCAGCAGCTTACCGGAGGGCGAGCAGTACTTC.